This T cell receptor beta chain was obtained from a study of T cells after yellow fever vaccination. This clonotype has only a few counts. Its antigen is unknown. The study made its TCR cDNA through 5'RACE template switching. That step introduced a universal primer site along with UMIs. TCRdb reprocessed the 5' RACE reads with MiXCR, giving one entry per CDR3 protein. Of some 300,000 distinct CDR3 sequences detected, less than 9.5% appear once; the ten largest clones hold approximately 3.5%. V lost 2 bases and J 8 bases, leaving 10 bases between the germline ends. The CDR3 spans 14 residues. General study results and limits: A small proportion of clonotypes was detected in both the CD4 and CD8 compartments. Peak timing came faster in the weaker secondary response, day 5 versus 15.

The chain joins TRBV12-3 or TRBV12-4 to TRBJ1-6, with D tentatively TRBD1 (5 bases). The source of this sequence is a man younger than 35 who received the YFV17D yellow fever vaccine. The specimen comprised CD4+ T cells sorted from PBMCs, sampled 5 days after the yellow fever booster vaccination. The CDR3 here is CASSLRDGDSPLHF. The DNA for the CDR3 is TGTGCCAGCAGTTTAAGGGACGGTGATTCACCCCTCCACTTT.